These T cell receptor beta chains were read from a single sample in a study of blood T cell repertoires in COVID-19. The table came from immunoSEQ multiplex PCR; TCRdb's copy has only in-frame clones and leaves some out. The sample carries roughly 68,000 clones, over 75% recorded once. Sequencing was done on a sample of peripheral blood. These receptors all stem from a man in his fifties or sixties with acute or convalescent COVID-19. CDR3s include the opening cysteine and the closing phenylalanine or tryptophan. A D gene is named only where the DNA matches it firmly. Expanded clones are given a class, and other clones once, few, many or no size at all.

J: TRBJ1-6; D: NA; size: once; V: TRBV7-8; CDR3: CASSLEGALTPYNSPLHF; DNA: TGTGCCAGCAGCTTAGAAGGGGCCCTTACTCCCTATAATTCACCCCTCCACTTT
J: TRBJ2-6; D: NA; size: NA; V: TRBV13; CDR3: CASSLAGSGANVLTF; DNA: TGTGCCAGCAGCTTAGCAGGCTCTGGGGCCAACGTCCTGACTTTC
J: TRBJ2-1; D: NA; size: NA; V: TRBV11-2; CDR3: CASSRLAGSYNEQFF; DNA: TGTGCCAGCAGCCGACTCGCGGGGTCGTACAATGAGCAGTTCTTC
J: TRBJ2-7; D: TRBD1; size: once; V: TRBV28; CDR3: CASSQPGQAGEQYF; DNA: TGTGCCAGCAGTCAACCGGGACAGGCGGGCGAGCAGTACTTC
J: TRBJ1-2; D: TRBD1; size: NA; V: TRBV5-5; CDR3: CASSEGTGYGYTF; DNA: TGTGCCAGCAGCGAAGGGACAGGCTATGGCTACACCTTC
J: TRBJ2-2; D: NA; size: NA; V: TRBV7-3; CDR3: CASSPTHGATGELFF; DNA: TGTGCCAGCAGCCCAACTCATGGGGCCACCGGGGAGCTGTTTTTT
J: TRBJ1-6; D: NA; size: NA; V: TRBV7-2; CDR3: CASSPSATLHF; DNA: TGTGCCAGCAGCCCGTCCGCGACCCTCCACTTT
J: TRBJ1-4; D: NA; size: NA; V: TRBV19; CDR3: CASSIGSREKLFF; DNA: TGTGCCAGTAGTATTGGGAGCCGGGAAAAACTGTTTTTT
J: TRBJ2-3; D: TRBD1; size: NA; V: TRBV7-9; CDR3: CASSSQTGLTDTQYF; DNA: TGTGCCAGCAGCTCTCAGACAGGGCTCACAGATACGCAGTATTTT
J: TRBJ2-1; D: NA; size: NA; V: TRBV6-5; CDR3: CASSYSIGVNEQFF; DNA: TGTGCCAGCAGTTACTCGATAGGGGTGAATGAGCAGTTCTTC
J: TRBJ1-5; D: NA; size: NA; V: TRBV6-1; CDR3: CASSERGSGAQPQHF; DNA: TGTGCCAGCAGTGAAAGGGGGTCCGGAGCTCAGCCCCAGCATTTT
J: TRBJ1-2; D: TRBD1; size: NA; V: TRBV5-4; CDR3: CASSTGGTGTANYGYTF; DNA: TGTGCCAGCAGCACGGGTGGGACAGGAACAGCTAACTATGGCTACACCTTC
J: TRBJ2-7; D: TRBD1; size: NA; V: TRBV6-5; CDR3: CASSYRDRGYEQYF; DNA: TGTGCCAGCAGTTACCGGGACAGGGGATACGAGCAGTACTTC
J: TRBJ1-3; D: TRBD1; size: NA; V: TRBV5-1; CDR3: CASSLAPGQGASGNTIYF; DNA: TGCGCCAGCAGCTTGGCCCCGGGACAGGGGGCGTCCGGAAACACCATATATTTT
J: TRBJ2-7; D: TRBD2; size: NA; V: TRBV5-6; CDR3: CASSPGLAGGPGEQYF; DNA: TGTGCCAGCAGCCCCGGGTTAGCGGGGGGGCCGGGGGAGCAGTACTTC
J: TRBJ1-1; D: NA; size: NA; V: TRBV27; CDR3: CASSLNRVTEAFF; DNA: TGTGCCAGCAGTTTAAACAGGGTCACTGAAGCTTTCTTT
J: TRBJ1-4; D: NA; size: NA; V: TRBV4-1; CDR3: CASSRYRTGDEKLFF; DNA: TGCGCCAGCAGCCGCTACAGAACTGGTGATGAAAAACTGTTTTTT
J: TRBJ1-2; D: NA; size: NA; V: TRBV5-1; CDR3: CASSPSGQRPNTDYGYTF; DNA: TGCGCCAGCAGCCCGTCCGGACAGCGACCCAACACCGACTATGGCTACACCTTC
J: TRBJ1-5; D: TRBD1; size: NA; V: TRBV11-1; CDR3: CASSLAGQGQPQHF; DNA: TGTGCCAGCAGCTTAGCGGGACAGGGTCAGCCCCAGCATTTT
J: TRBJ1-2; D: NA; size: NA; V: TRBV4-1; CDR3: CASSPSLQGGYGYTF; DNA: TGCGCCAGCAGCCCATCCTTACAGGGTGGCTATGGCTACACCTTC
J: TRBJ1-1; D: NA; size: NA; V: TRBV27; CDR3: CASSTQGNTEAFF; DNA: TGTGCCAGCAGTACACAGGGGAACACTGAAGCTTTCTTT
J: TRBJ1-2; D: TRBD1; size: NA; V: TRBV6-5; CDR3: CASSYSYRGVEDGYTF; DNA: TGTGCCAGCAGTTACTCCTACAGGGGAGTTGAGGATGGCTACACCTTC
J: TRBJ1-2; D: NA; size: NA; V: TRBV19; CDR3: CASSMEGNYGYTF; DNA: TGTGCCAGTAGTATGGAGGGGAACTATGGCTACACCTTC
J: TRBJ1-4; D: TRBD1; size: NA; V: TRBV11-2; CDR3: CASSPLDRIDKLFF; DNA: TGTGCCAGCAGCCCCCTGGACAGGATCGATAAACTGTTTTTT
J: TRBJ1-5; D: NA; size: few; V: TRBV19; CDR3: CASSSESRGFAQPQHF; DNA: TGTGCCAGTAGTTCAGAATCGAGGGGGTTCGCTCAGCCCCAGCATTTT